This T cell receptor beta chain was profiled in a study of regulatory T cells in long-lasting Graves disease. Whole-study context: Positive TSH receptor antibodies alongside over 5 years of antithyroid drugs were what marked Graves' disease as persistent. Study-wide findings and caveats: Lower TCR diversity was seen in persistent Graves' patients than in newly diagnosed ones.

Germline V gene sequence: CDR1 SGHRS, CDR2 YFSETQ. The CDR3 is 14 residues long. The time point here: persistent/refractory GD, antithyroid drugs over 5 years with positive TRAb. PBMCs provided the RNA from which the TCR library was made. Enrollment of patients was through an endocrinology department in Xi'an, China. Nine-milliliter peripheral blood samples went into EDTA tubes. A few counts support this clonotype. Its specificity is unknown. The junction and the germline gene differ at one end; a read error may be behind it. Construction of TCR beta libraries relied on iRepertoire HTBI primers and on Arm-PCR targeting CDR3 regions. From the multiplex PCR reads, TCRdb called clonotypes with MiXCR, one entry per CDR3 protein. This repertoire shows 310,000 or so distinct CDR3 sequences, around 20% found once; its top ten account for about 29%.

The origin of this receptor is a female donor with Graves disease. Sequenced here: peripheral blood mononuclear cells (PBMCs), sampled when the disease was refractory, from a patient treated with antithyroid drugs. The chain uses TRBV5-1 and TRBJ1-5; D is unresolved. CDR3 in amino acids: CASSLAGPNEPQHF. The CDR3 nucleotides are TGCGCCAGCAGCTTGGCCGGCCCCAATGAGCCCCAGCATTTT. The full variable domain, rest sourced from reference TRBV5-1 and TRBJ1-5, is KAGVTQTPRYLIKTRGQQVTLSCSPISGHRSVSWYQQTPGQGLQFLFEYFSETQRNKGNFPGRFSGRQFSNSRSEMNVSTLELGDSALYLCASSLAGPNEPQHFGDGTRLSIL.